Shown below are 8 T cell receptor beta chains from a single sample sequenced in a study of blood T cell repertoires in COVID-19. Assay: immunoSEQ multiplex PCR; the TCRdb copy retains only in-frame clones and omits some. The sample yields under 150,000 clones, approximately 80% seen once. Specimen: peripheral blood. The receptors come from a woman in her sixties or seventies with active or convalescent COVID-19.

V and J are TRBV7-9 and TRBJ1-5; D is uncertain. Germline CDR1 is SEHNR and CDR2 is FQNEAQ (reference sequence). V was trimmed by 4 bases and J by 7 bases, leaving 11 bases between them. CDR3 length: 13 residues. CDR3 in amino acids: CASSSGAGQPQHF. DNA of the CDR3: TGTGCCAGCAGCTCGGGAGCGGGGCAGCCCCAGCATTTT.

The J gene is TRBJ1-2, the V gene TRBV7-2; TRBD1 aligns across 10 bases. CDR1 is SGHTA and CDR2 is FQGNSA in the germline V gene. This CDR3 has 15 residues. V was pared by 2 bases and J by 4 bases, with 4 bases of the junction left unmatched. The CDR3 nucleotides read TGTGCCAGCAGCTTACCAGGGGACAGGGGCTATGGCTACACCTTC. Its protein is CASSLPGDRGYGYTF.

V gene TRBV7-2 combines with J gene TRBJ2-5, with 8 positions matching TRBD1. The CDR3 runs 17 residues. The germline gives CDR1 SGHTA, CDR2 FQGNSA. Trimming cost V 2 bases and J 1 base; bases outside gene matches: 9. The CDR3 loop reads CASSLRTGLRLQETQYF. The CDR3 DNA reads as TGTGCCAGCAGCTTAAGGACAGGGTTGAGGCTCCAAGAGACCCAGTACTTC.

Note on this clone: A read error may produce the germline difference seen at one junction end. This sequence joins TRBV28 and TRBJ2-1; possibly TRBD2 for D (5 bases). CDR1 is MDHEN and CDR2 is SYDVKM in the germline V gene. This CDR3 spans 16 amino acids. Here the CDR3 reads CASTLVAAGNSDEQFF. As DNA, the CDR3 is TGTGCCAGCACTTTAGTAGCTGCTGGAAATAGCGATGAGCAGTTCTTC.

The chain couples TRBV7-3 to TRBJ2-5; 10 bases line up with TRBD1. The CDR3 sequence is 17 residues long. In germline, CDR1 is SGHTA, CDR2 FQGTGA. The J segment lost 1 base and the V segment lost 4 bases, leaving 9 bases of the junction unmatched. This chain's CDR3 is CASSSGDRGLGQETQYF. CDR3 DNA: TGTGCCAGCAGCTCTGGAGACAGGGGGCTAGGCCAAGAGACCCAGTACTTC.

The chain joins TRBV5-6 to TRBJ2-7; D is undetermined. Per germline, CDR1 SGHDT and CDR2 YYEEEE. This CDR3 region has 13 residues. V was pared by 1 base and J by 3 bases, with 8 bases between. This CDR3 reads CASSLNTIYEQYF. DNA for the CDR3: TGTGCCAGCAGCTTGAACACCATCTACGAGCAGTACTTC. Combining the CDR3 with reference TRBV5-6 and TRBJ2-7 gives the whole variable domain DAGVTQSPTHLIKTRGQQVTLRCSPKSGHDTVSWYQQALGQGPQFIFQYYEEEERQRGNFPDRFSGHQFPNYSSELNVNALLLGDSALYLCASSLNTIYEQYFGPGTRLTVT.

The chain joins TRBV12-3 or TRBV12-4 to TRBJ1-5, with D tentatively TRBD1 (5 bases). The CDR3 covers 13 residues. Trimming stripped 4 bases from V and 7 bases from J, with 11 bases between. The CDR3 reads CASSWTILQPQHF. The CDR3 region has the DNA TGTGCCAGCAGTTGGACAATTCTACAGCCCCAGCATTTT.

The chain couples TRBV29-1 to TRBJ2-4; D uncertain. CDR1 and CDR2 from the germline V gene are SQVTM and ANQGSEA. V gave up 6 bases and J gave up 6 bases, with 12 bases separating them. The CDR3 extends over 12 amino acids. The CDR3 nucleotides read TGCAGCGTGAAACCCCCCGGAAACATTCAGTACTTC. Encoded protein: CSVKPPGNIQYF.